Reported below is one T cell receptor (beta chain). This sample stems from a study of technical replicates of blood from several donors. This table comes from immunoSEQ multiplex PCR, and its TCRdb copy is limited to in-frame clones, with some not included. The table has under 85,000 clones, about 96% seen once. The CDR3 spans 12 residues. Germline values: CDR1 SQVTM, CDR2 ANQGSEA. V was clipped by 8 bases and J by 2 bases; unmatched bases: 6. The V gene is TRBV29-1, the J gene TRBJ2-7; 7 bases line up with TRBD1. The receptor comes from a human donor in good health. The specimen sequenced was T cells isolated from PBMCs. The CDR3 nucleotides are TGCAGCACCCAACAGGGGACCTACGAGCAGTACTTC. This translates into CSTQQGTYEQYF.